This T cell receptor (beta chain) was sequenced during a study of blood T cell repertoires in COVID-19. Background on the study: The United States, Italy and Spain supplied acute and convalescent COVID-19 samples. Nucleic acid was either cDNA or gDNA, and it came from T cells, B-cell-depleted T cells, or PBMCs.

CDR1 SGHRS and CDR2 YFSETQ come from the germline V gene. CDR3 length equals 15 residues. Between the trimmed V and J ends, which lost 0 bases and 4 bases, there was a span of 13 bases. In the authors' methods: Reference gene primer amplification gave estimated nucleated cell counts. Data came from immunoSEQ multiplex PCR; TCRdb stores just in-frame clones and leaves some out. V, J and clone size reflect that table, while D and trimming were determined from the DNA. The sample comprises 370,000 or so clones, over 65% of which are singletons, and roughly 1.2% rests with the top ten. V gene TRBV5-1 combines with J gene TRBJ1-1; no clear D. The source material was peripheral blood. The TCR originated in a human donor with acute or convalescent COVID-19. The donor label of this sample is uncertain. CDR3 DNA sequence: TGCGCCAGCAGCTTGGGCGCCATCGGGGTCACTGAAGCTTTCTTT. Its protein product is CASSLGAIGVTEAFF.